The 25 T cell receptor beta chains below were found in one sample sequenced in a study of metastatic and nonmetastatic thyroid tumors (dated by TCRdb to 2018 to 2021). The library was obtained by PCR. TCRdb lists the instrument as Illumina HiSeq 4000. TCRdb redid the processing of the public reads, applying fastp at Q25 and MiXCR, and retained in-frame beta chains. In this sample the table shows tens of thousands of clones, more than 20% of which occur a single time. The top ten constitute 3% to 3.5% of the sample. No treatment had been received by any patient before thyroid surgery. Sequenced: blood. The receptors here all came from a male donor with papillary thyroid cancer or a benign thyroid nodule (not recorded which). Some clones in this sample may be carry-over from other donors' samples.

This clone is judged medium-sized. For the CDR3, the DNA is TGTGCCAGCAGTGTAAAGTTGGACCAGCCCCAGCATTTT. This translates into CASSVKLDQPQHF. The V and J genes are TRBV6-1 and TRBJ1-5, with D uncertain. From germline, CDR1 is MNHNS and CDR2 SASEGT. Between the trimmed V and J ends, which lost 4 bases and 7 bases, there was a span of 11 bases. The CDR3 length is 13 residues.

This clone was found many times. The chain links TRBV2 to TRBJ2-2, with D maybe TRBD1 (6 bases). Germline V lookup: CDR1 SNHLY, CDR2 FYNNEI. This CDR3 comprises 14 residues. The V end was cut by 2 bases, the J end by 5 bases, with 9 bases between. DNA for the CDR3: TGTGCCAGCAGTGAAAGAGGACAGACCGGGGAGCTGTTTTTT. Protein: CASSERGQTGELFF.

The CDR3 region has the DNA TGTGCCGGGAGTGCTAGCGGCTCCTACGAGCAGTACTTC. Translation gives CAGSASGSYEQYF. The chain has TRBV7-9 and TRBJ2-7; 7 nucleotides match TRBD2. With 11 bases clipped from V and 0 bases from J, the junction kept 7 bases outside the gene matches. The CDR3 has 13 amino acids. Germline V CDR1 and CDR2: SEHNR, FQNEAQ (reference sequence).

This clone showed up just a few times. This sequence joins TRBV27 and TRBJ1-2, with a possible D match to TRBD1 (6 bases). Germline CDR1 is MNHEY and CDR2 is SMNVEV (reference sequence). Trimming removed 10 bases from V and 4 bases from J, with 25 bases in between. The CDR3 is made up of 16 amino acids. Here the CDR3 reads CATRTYYGGQSYGYTF. The CDR3 bases are TGTGCCACCCGCACCTACTACGGGGGGCAGAGCTATGGCTACACCTTC.

V and J are TRBV2 and TRBJ2-7; no clear D. Germline values: CDR1 SNHLY, CDR2 FYNNEI. The CDR3 totals 12 residues. Trimming removed 4 bases at V and 3 bases at J, with 7 bases between. The CDR3 loop is CASSGLDYEQYF. CDR3 bases: TGTGCCAGCAGTGGCTTAGACTACGAGCAGTACTTC.

This clone came up many times. V is TRBV6-1 and J is TRBJ2-7, with D perhaps TRBD2 (5 bases). This CDR3 spans 14 amino acids. In germline, CDR1 is MNHNS, CDR2 SASEGT. Trimming took off 1 base at V and 0 bases at J, with 7 bases between the two ends. The chain's CDR3 is CASSEDGDSYEQYF. As DNA, the CDR3 is TGTGCCAGCAGTGAAGACGGGGACTCCTACGAGCAGTACTTC.

This clone was counted ten times or more. The V gene is TRBV27, the J gene TRBJ2-2, with 7 bases matching TRBD1. CDR1 is MNHEY, CDR2 SMNVEV, per germline (reference sequence). J gave up 5 bases and V 5 bases, and 2 bases lay outside the gene matches. The length of the CDR3 is 13 residues. Written as DNA, the CDR3 is TGTGCCAGCAGTCGACAGGGAACCGGGGAGCTGTTTTTT. This translates into CASSRQGTGELFF.

About this clone itself: A much larger clone differs by one base, so this may be a read error. The chain links TRBV9 to TRBJ1-2; 8 bases are shared with TRBD1. CDR1 SGDLS and CDR2 YYNGEE come from the germline V gene. The CDR3 consists of 15 residues. V trimming: 6 bases; J trimming: 3 bases; junction bases outside the gene matches: 10. Here the CDR3 DNA reads TGTGCCAGCACTTTCGCGGACAGGGTGGACTATGGCTACACCTTC. It translates to CASTFADRVDYGYTF.

The V gene is TRBV5-5, the J gene TRBJ1-5; D unresolved. This CDR3 contains 14 residues. Trimming removed 0 bases at V and 10 bases at J, with 14 bases between. CDR1 and CDR2 (germline): SGHKS, YYEKEE (reference sequence). DNA of the CDR3: TGTGCCAGCAGCTTGGCCGAGGGTAATGTTCCCCAGCATTTT. Translating it yields CASSLAEGNVPQHF.

The chain carries TRBV30 and TRBJ2-7; 8 bases fit TRBD1. There are 13 residues in the CDR3. Germline CDR1 GTSNPN, CDR2 SVGIG (reference sequence). Losses at the gene ends were 7 bases for V and 6 bases for J; bases not matched to a gene: 11. The CDR3 DNA is TGTGCCTACCCGACAGGGGTGATTGGCGAGCAGTACTTC. It is translated as CAYPTGVIGEQYF.

The chain recombines TRBV2 with TRBJ2-3; D is uncertain. CDR3 length equals 18 residues. V lost 0 bases and J lost 1, with 17 bases in between. The germline V gene has CDR1 SNHLY and CDR2 FYNNEI. The CDR3 sequence is CASSEALLGVWGTDTQYF. CDR3 bases: TGTGCCAGCAGTGAAGCGCTTCTAGGTGTCTGGGGCACAGATACGCAGTATTTT. Full variable domain (rest looked up from reference TRBV2 and TRBJ2-3): EPEVTQTPSHQVTQMGQEVILRCVPISNHLYFYWYRQILGQKVEFLVSFYNNEISEKSEIFDDQFSVERPDGSNFTLKIRSTKLEDSAMYFCASSEALLGVWGTDTQYFGPGTRLTVL.

The rearrangement uses TRBV30 and TRBJ2-1; TRBD1 is a possible D gene (6 bases). Germline CDR1 GTSNPN, CDR2 SVGIG (reference sequence). The ends were cut back, 2 bases at V and 7 bases at J, with 18 bases in the middle. The CDR3 is 15 amino acids. The CDR3 region has the DNA TGTGCCTGGAGTCTTTACAGGGTTGCAGGGAATGAGCAGTTCTTC. Translated, it gives CAWSLYRVAGNEQFF.

This rearrangement joins TRBV9 to TRBJ2-6; D may be TRBD2 (5 bases). Trimming stripped 6 bases from V and 10 bases from J, with 23 bases between. Germline CDR1 is SGDLS and CDR2 is YYNGEE. This CDR3 contains 16 residues. CDR3 coding DNA: TGTGCCAGCACCAGGACTCCCCAAATCTTTGGAAACGTCCTGACTTTC. This gives the protein CASTRTPQIFGNVLTF.

V gene TRBV5-6 combines with J gene TRBJ1-2; 8 positions match TRBD1. Per germline, CDR1 SGHDT and CDR2 YYEEEE. The junction had 3 bases not matched to a gene; V was cut back by 1 base and J by 4 bases. The CDR3 sequence is 14 residues long. CDR3 bases: TGTGCCAGCAGCTTGAGACAGGGGTTCTATGGCTACACCTTC. This codes for CASSLRQGFYGYTF.

This clone was picked up a small number of times. This sequence joins TRBV6-1 and TRBJ1-3, with D tentatively TRBD1 (5 bases). The CDR3 consists of 14 residues. Germline V gene lookup returns CDR1 MNHNS and CDR2 SASEGT. V lost 11 bases to trimming and J lost 2 bases, with 16 bases between them. The CDR3 DNA is TGTGCCGGGGGTAGGGGAGGGACTGGAAACACCATATATTTT. This sequence encodes CAGGRGGTGNTIYF.

The chain links TRBV9 to TRBJ1-2; unclear D gene. CDR1 and CDR2 from the germline V gene are SGDLS and YYNGEE. The V end lost 5 bases, the J end lost 2 bases, and 10 bases lay between the germline ends. CDR3 length equals 13 residues. Written as DNA, the CDR3 is TGTGCCAGCAGTCTAGATGAAAACTATGGCTACACCTTC. Protein sequence: CASSLDENYGYTF. The full variable domain, in which reference TRBV9 and TRBJ1-2 provide the parts outside the CDR3, is DSGVTQTPKHLITATGQRVTLRCSPRSGDLSVYWYQQSLDQGLQFLIQYYNGEERAKGNILERFSAQQFPDLHSELNLSSLELGDSALYFCASSLDENYGYTFGSGTRLTVV.

This clone has at least ten counts. The chain is built from TRBV19 and TRBJ2-1, with a possible D match to TRBD2 (6 bases). Germline lookup yields CDR1 LNHDA and CDR2 SQIVND (reference sequence). CDR3 length: 13 residues. Trimming removed 3 bases at V and 6 bases at J, with 9 bases between. This CDR3 reads CASSIFSGNEQFF. The CDR3 region has the DNA TGTGCCAGTAGTATCTTTAGCGGCAATGAGCAGTTCTTC.

The table lists this clone with many counts. One end of the junction varies from germline; a read error may be responsible. In nucleotides, the CDR3 is TGCGCCAGCAGCGAGCCGGGGGTCTATGGCTACGCCTTC. Its protein is CASSEPGVYGYAF. The genes are TRBV5-1 and TRBJ1-2, with a weak D call TRBD1 (5 bases). Germline assignment: CDR1 SGHRS and CDR2 YFSETQ. The CDR3 totals 13 residues.

This clone has ten or more counts. This chain joins TRBV4-1 and TRBJ1-5; a weak D match, TRBD1 (5 bases). The V and J ends lost 1 base and 6 bases respectively, with 13 bases between them. The CDR3 spans 15 residues. Germline lookup yields CDR1 MGHRA and CDR2 YSYEKL. CDR3 bases: TGCGCCAGCAGCCAAGGGAGGGGAGAAACTCAGCCCCAGCATTTT. It encodes CASSQGRGETQPQHF.

This clone occurred a few times. The genes are TRBV4-3 and TRBJ2-1; 7 bases match TRBD1. This CDR3 contains 14 residues. Germline CDR1 LGHNA, CDR2 YSLEER. V shed 4 bases and J 4 bases; nucleotides not matched to a gene: 4. For the CDR3, the DNA is TGCGCCAGCAGCCCCGGGACAGAATACAATGAGCAGTTCTTC. It is translated as CASSPGTEYNEQFF.

This clone was detected ten times or more. The chain uses TRBV14 and TRBJ1-2, with no clear D. This CDR3 is built from 16 residues. Germline assignment: CDR1 SGHDN and CDR2 FVKESK. Between the trimmed V and J ends, which lost 0 bases and 4 bases, there was a span of 15 bases. CDR3 protein: CASSQDSLGSFYGYTF. CDR3 sequence (DNA): TGTGCCAGCAGCCAAGATTCATTGGGGTCGTTCTATGGCTACACCTTC.

Ten or more counts support this clone. The rearrangement joins TRBV19 to TRBJ1-2; TRBD1 matches at 11 bases. The V gene's germline CDR1 is LNHDA and CDR2 SQIVND (reference sequence). J lost 7 bases, V lost 9 bases, and 19 bases had no gene match. The CDR3 extends over 17 amino acids. The CDR3 sequence: CASLPLHPGQGAGGYTF. The CDR3 bases are TGTGCCAGCCTACCACTGCACCCTGGACAGGGGGCGGGTGGCTACACCTTC. The complete variable domain, with remaining parts taken from reference TRBV19 and TRBJ1-2, reads DGGITQSPKYLFRKEGQNVTLSCEQNLNHDAMYWYRQDPGQGLRLIYYSQIVNDFQKGDIAEGYSVSREKKESFPLTVTSAQKNPTAFYLCASLPLHPGQGAGGYTFGSGTRLTVV.

This CDR3 is CASSLGQGHNEQFF. DNA for the CDR3: TGTGCCAGCAGCCTAGGACAGGGGCACAATGAGCAGTTCTTC. This chain joins TRBV7-3 and TRBJ2-1; the match to TRBD1 covers 9 bases. CDR1 is SGHTA and CDR2 is FQGTGA in the germline V gene. J gave up 5 bases and V 5 bases, and 4 bases lay outside the gene matches. This CDR3 region has 14 residues. Full variable domain (remainder filled in from reference TRBV7-3 and TRBJ2-1): GAGVSQTPSNKVTEKGKYVELRCDPISGHTALYWYRQSLGQGPEFLIYFQGTGAADDSGLPNDRFFAVRPEGSVSTLKIQRTERGDSAVYLCASSLGQGHNEQFFGPGTRLTVL.

The chain carries TRBV2 and TRBJ1-5; D ambiguous. Germline V gene data show CDR1 as SNHLY and CDR2 as FYNNEI. The CDR3 extends over 13 amino acids. Between the trimmed V and J ends, which lost 7 bases and 3 bases, there was a span of 10 bases. CDR3 DNA sequence: TGTGCCAGCAAACGGGATAACAATCAGCCCCAGCATTTT. Encoded protein: CASKRDNNQPQHF.

In this sample, this clone turned up many times. Here the CDR3 reads CASSYGTGGTDTQYF. CDR3 coding DNA: TGTGCCAGCAGTTACGGGACAGGGGGCACAGATACGCAGTATTTT. This chain links TRBV6-5 with TRBJ2-3; 10 bases line up with TRBD1. Looked up from germline, CDR1 is MNHEY and CDR2 is SVGAGI. J was trimmed by 1 base and V by 2 bases; bases with no gene match: 0. CDR3 length: 15 amino acids.